This record concerns one TCR beta chain sequence. Germline lookup yields CDR1 MNHEY and CDR2 SMNVEV (reference sequence). Trimming removed 5 bases from V and 2 bases from J; junction bases left unmatched: 5. CDR3 size: 15 residues. As originally analysed: Estimation of nucleated cell counts relied on the amplification of reference gene primers. Clones were sequenced by immunoSEQ multiplex PCR, and TCRdb holds only the in-frame ones, with some missing. Clone size and V and J calls were adopted from that table, with D and trimming inferred from the DNA. The sample has some 250,000 clones, around 88% seen once. The record originates from a study of blood T cell repertoires in COVID-19. Participant ages covered about 18 to 100 years across around 25 US areas. Participant reports of clinical history set cohort assignment. Cohort 3 donors counted as recovered after two negative PCRs, clearance, or resolved symptoms.

Sequencing used PBMCs or T cells enriched from blood (not recorded which). The rearrangement links TRBV27 to TRBJ2-7, with TRBD1 identical over 11 bases. The receptor comes from a man aged 35 to 55 who had recovered from COVID-19. CDR3 coding DNA: TGTGCCAGCAGTCCCGGGACAGGGGGGGCCTACGAGCAGTACTTC. This codes for CASSPGTGGAYEQYF.